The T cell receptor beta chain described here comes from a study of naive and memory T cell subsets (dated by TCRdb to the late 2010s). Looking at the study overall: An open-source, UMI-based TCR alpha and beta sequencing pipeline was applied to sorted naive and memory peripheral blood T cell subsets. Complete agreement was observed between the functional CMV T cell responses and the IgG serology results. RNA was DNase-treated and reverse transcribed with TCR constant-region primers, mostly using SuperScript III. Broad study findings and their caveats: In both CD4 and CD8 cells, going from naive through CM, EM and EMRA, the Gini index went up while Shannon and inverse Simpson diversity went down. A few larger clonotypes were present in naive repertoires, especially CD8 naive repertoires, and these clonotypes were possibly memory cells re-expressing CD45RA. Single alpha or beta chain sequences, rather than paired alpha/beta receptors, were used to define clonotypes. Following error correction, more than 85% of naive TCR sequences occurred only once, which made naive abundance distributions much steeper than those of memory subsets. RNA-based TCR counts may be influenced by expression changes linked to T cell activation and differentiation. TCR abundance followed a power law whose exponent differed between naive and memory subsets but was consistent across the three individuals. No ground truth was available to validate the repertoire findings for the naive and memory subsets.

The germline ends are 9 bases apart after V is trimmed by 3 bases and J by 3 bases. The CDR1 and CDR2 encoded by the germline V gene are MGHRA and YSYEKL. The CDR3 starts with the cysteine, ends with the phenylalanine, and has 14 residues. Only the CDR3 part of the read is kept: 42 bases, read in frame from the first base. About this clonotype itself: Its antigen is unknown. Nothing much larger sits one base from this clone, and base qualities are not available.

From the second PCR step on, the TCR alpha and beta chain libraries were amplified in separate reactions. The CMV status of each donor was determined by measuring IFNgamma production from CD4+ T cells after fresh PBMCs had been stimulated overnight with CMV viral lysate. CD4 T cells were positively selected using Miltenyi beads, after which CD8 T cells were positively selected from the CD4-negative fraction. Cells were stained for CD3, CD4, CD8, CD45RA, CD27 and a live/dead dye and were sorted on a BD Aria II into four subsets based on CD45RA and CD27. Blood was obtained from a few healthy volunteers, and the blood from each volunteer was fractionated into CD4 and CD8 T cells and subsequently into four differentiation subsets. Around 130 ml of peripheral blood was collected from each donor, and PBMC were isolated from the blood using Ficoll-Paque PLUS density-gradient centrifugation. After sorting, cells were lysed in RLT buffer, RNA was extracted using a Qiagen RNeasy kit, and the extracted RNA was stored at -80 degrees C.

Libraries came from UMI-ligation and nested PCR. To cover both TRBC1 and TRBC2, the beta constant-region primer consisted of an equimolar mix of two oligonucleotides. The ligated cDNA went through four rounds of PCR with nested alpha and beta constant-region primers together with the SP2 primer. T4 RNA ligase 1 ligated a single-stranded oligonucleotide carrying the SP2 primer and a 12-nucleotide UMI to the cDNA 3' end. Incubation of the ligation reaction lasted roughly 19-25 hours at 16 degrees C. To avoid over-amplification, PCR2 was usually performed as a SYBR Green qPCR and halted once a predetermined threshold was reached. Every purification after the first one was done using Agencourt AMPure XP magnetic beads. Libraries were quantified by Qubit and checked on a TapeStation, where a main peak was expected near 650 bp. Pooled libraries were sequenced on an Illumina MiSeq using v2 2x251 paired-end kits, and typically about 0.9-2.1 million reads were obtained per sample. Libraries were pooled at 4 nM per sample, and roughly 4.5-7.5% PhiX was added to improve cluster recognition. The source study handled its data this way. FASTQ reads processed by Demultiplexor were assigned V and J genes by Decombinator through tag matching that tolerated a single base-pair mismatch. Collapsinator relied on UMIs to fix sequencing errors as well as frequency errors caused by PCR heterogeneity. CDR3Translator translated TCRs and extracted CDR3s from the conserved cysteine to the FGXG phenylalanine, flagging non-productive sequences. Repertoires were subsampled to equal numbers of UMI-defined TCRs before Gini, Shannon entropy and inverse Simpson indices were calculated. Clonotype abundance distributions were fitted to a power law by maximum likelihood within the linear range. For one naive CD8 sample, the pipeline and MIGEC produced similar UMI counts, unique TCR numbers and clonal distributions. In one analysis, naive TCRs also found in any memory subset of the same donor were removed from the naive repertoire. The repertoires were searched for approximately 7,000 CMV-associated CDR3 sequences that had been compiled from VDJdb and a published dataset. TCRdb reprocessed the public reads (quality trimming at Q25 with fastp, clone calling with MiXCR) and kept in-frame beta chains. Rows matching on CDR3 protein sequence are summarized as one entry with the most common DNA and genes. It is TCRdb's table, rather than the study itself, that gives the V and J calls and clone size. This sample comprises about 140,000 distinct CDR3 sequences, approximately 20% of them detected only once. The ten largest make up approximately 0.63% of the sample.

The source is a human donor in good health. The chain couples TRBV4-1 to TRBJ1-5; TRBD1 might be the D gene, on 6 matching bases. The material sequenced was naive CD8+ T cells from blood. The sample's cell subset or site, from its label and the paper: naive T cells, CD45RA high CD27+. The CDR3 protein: CASSHRDTNQPQHF. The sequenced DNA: TGCGCCAGCAGCCACAGGGACACCAATCAGCCCCAGCATTTT.